What follows is one TCR beta chain and its context. Its antigen is currently unknown. The data are from a study of vaccination and CD4 T cells after COVID-19. Looking at the study overall: Those taking part got two shots of either the BNT162b2 or the mRNA-1273 vaccine.

Treatment meaning: approximately nine-day PBMC culture with coronavirus spike peptide pools or control peptides (ViraFEST assay). The authors swapped half the medium for fresh IL-2 medium on days 3 and 7. Sequencing of DNA taken from cultured CD4+ T cells relied on the Oncomine TCR Beta short-read assay. TCRdb reprocessed the PCR reads via MiXCR and lists one record per CDR3 protein. The sample lists 7,000 to 8,500 distinct CDR3 sequences; around 63% were seen once. CDR1 DFQATT and CDR2 SNEGSKA come from the germline V gene (reference sequence). Trimming removed 2 bases at V and 0 bases at J, with 13 bases between. The CDR3 runs 16 residues.

Sequenced input: CD4+ T cells from blood, cultured in vitro. The chain uses TRBV20-1 and TRBJ2-2; D is undetermined. This TCR derives from a human donor who had recovered from COVID-19. The CDR3 region is CSARRPRAANTGELFF. CDR3 nucleotides: TGCAGTGCTAGAAGGCCCCGTGCCGCGAACACCGGGGAGCTGTTTTTT.